Listed below are T cell receptor beta chains from one sample, sequenced in a study of T cells in Graves' hyperthyroidism and ophthalmopathy. TCRdb fed the multiplex PCR reads into MiXCR, producing one record per CDR3 protein. The sample includes about half a million distinct CDR3 sequences, roughly 24% seen only once; the top ten take over 9%. The sample consisted of blood. Receptor source: a woman in her twenties or thirties with Graves' ophthalmopathy. Both conserved end residues are part of each CDR3. The order of the fields is V gene, D gene, J gene, clone size, CDR3 protein, CDR3 DNA. D genes are given only for firm matches. Size tells how often a clone was seen (once, few, many) or the class of an expanded clone, and some rows leave it out.

V: TRBV10-3; D: TRBD1; J: TRBJ1-4; size: many; CDR3: CAISVDRGWEKLFF; DNA: TGTGCCATCAGTGTGGACAGGGGTTGGGAAAAACTGTTTTTT
V: TRBV6-1; D: TRBD1; J: TRBJ1-6; size: many; CDR3: CASSEGQGNSPLHF; DNA: TGTGCCAGCAGTGAAGGACAGGGGAATTCACCCCTCCACTTT
V: TRBV6-1; D: .; J: TRBJ2-2; size: many; CDR3: CATTGLMNTGELFF; DNA: TGTGCCACCACGGGACTCATGAACACCGGGGAGCTGTTTTTT
V: TRBV6-5; D: .; J: TRBJ1-1; size: many; CDR3: CASSFGTSNTEAFF; DNA: TGTGCCAGCAGCTTCGGGACATCGAACACTGAAGCTTTCTTT
V: TRBV30; D: .; J: TRBJ2-5; size: .; CDR3: CAWSRTVQETQYF; DNA: TGTGCCTGGAGCCGGACGGTCCAAGAGACCCAGTACTTC
V: TRBV5-1; D: TRBD1; J: TRBJ1-2; size: many; CDR3: CASRPPLRQGVSGYTF; DNA: TGCGCCAGCAGGCCACCCCTCAGACAGGGGGTGAGCGGCTACACCTTC
V: TRBV19; D: TRBD1; J: TRBJ1-2; size: .; CDR3: CATRTGDGYTF; DNA: TGTGCCACCCGGACAGGGGATGGCTACACCTTC
V: TRBV7-9; D: TRBD1; J: TRBJ1-3; size: many; CDR3: CASSSKNRGLENTIYF; DNA: TGTGCCAGCAGCTCCAAGAACAGGGGACTGGAAAACACCATATATTTT
V: TRBV5-1; D: .; J: TRBJ2-7; size: many; CDR3: CASSLAGAATSTYEQYF; DNA: TGCGCCAGCAGCTTGGCCGGCGCTGCTACTAGTACCTACGAGCAGTACTTC
V: TRBV28; D: .; J: TRBJ1-1; size: once; CDR3: CASSFTVGGENTEAFF; DNA: TGTGCCAGCAGTTTTACGGTGGGCGGGGAGAACACTGAAGCTTTCTTT
V: TRBV7-2; D: TRBD1; J: TRBJ2-7; size: many; CDR3: CASSSDRISWSQYF; DNA: TGTGCCAGCAGCTCGGACAGGATCTCATGGTCGCAGTACTTC
V: TRBV3-1; D: .; J: TRBJ2-2; size: .; CDR3: CASSQDLRSTGELFF; DNA: TGTGCCAGCAGCCAAGATCTACGGTCCACCGGGGAGCTGTTTTTT
V: TRBV12-3/TRBV12-4; D: .; J: TRBJ2-7; size: many; CDR3: CASSPGTLQYEQYF; DNA: TGTGCCAGCAGTCCCGGGACTCTACAATACGAGCAGTACTTC
V: TRBV20-1; D: .; J: TRBJ2-6; size: few; CDR3: CSASGSSGANVLTF; DNA: TGCAGTGCTAGTGGGAGCTCTGGGGCCAACGTCCTGACTTTC
V: TRBV20-1; D: .; J: TRBJ1-1; size: many; CDR3: CSALGIGGHTEAFF; DNA: TGCAGTGCTCTCGGGATTGGGGGTCACACTGAAGCTTTCTTT
V: TRBV20-1; D: TRBD1; J: TRBJ2-7; size: many; CDR3: CSATWQGAYEQYF; DNA: TGCAGTGCTACCTGGCAGGGGGCTTACGAGCAGTACTTC
V: TRBV28; D: TRBD2; J: TRBJ2-5; size: many; CDR3: CASSGGGSYSETQYF; DNA: TGTGCCAGCAGTGGGGGGGGAAGTTATAGTGAGACCCAGTACTTC
V: TRBV12-3/TRBV12-4; D: .; J: TRBJ1-2; size: many; CDR3: CASSFGRDGYGYTF; DNA: TGTGCCAGCAGTTTTGGACGGGATGGATATGGCTACACCTTC
V: TRBV7-8; D: TRBD1; J: TRBJ2-7; size: many; CDR3: CASTLYDRVHAYEQYF; DNA: TGTGCCAGCACCTTATATGACAGGGTTCATGCCTACGAGCAGTACTTC
V: TRBV27; D: .; J: TRBJ1-2; size: many; CDR3: CASTTAGMGYTF; DNA: TGTGCCAGCACCACGGCGGGGATGGGCTACACCTTC
V: TRBV4-2; D: .; J: TRBJ1-5; size: .; CDR3: CASNQDVPGGNQPQHF; DNA: TGTGCCAGCAACCAAGATGTACCAGGGGGCAATCAGCCCCAGCATTTT
V: TRBV20-1; D: .; J: TRBJ1-1; size: .; CDR3: CSARAGVANTEAFF; DNA: TGCAGTGCTAGAGCGGGGGTGGCGAACACTGAAGCTTTCTTT
V: TRBV9; D: TRBD1; J: TRBJ1-1; size: many; CDR3: CASSSGGTGNTEAFF; DNA: TGTGCCAGCAGCTCGGGGGGGACAGGGAACACTGAAGCTTTCTTT
V: TRBV20-1; D: TRBD2; J: TRBJ2-5; size: many; CDR3: CSTYLAGGRETQYF; DNA: TGCAGTACCTACCTAGCGGGGGGGCGGGAGACCCAGTACTTC
V: TRBV29-1; D: .; J: TRBJ1-2; size: many; CDR3: CSVDYGGYTF; DNA: TGCAGCGTTGATTACGGTGGCTACACCTTC
V: TRBV4-1; D: .; J: TRBJ2-2; size: .; CDR3: CASSQIRETGELFF; DNA: TGCGCCAGCAGCCAAATTCGGGAAACCGGGGAGCTGTTTTTT
V: TRBV7-8; D: TRBD1; J: TRBJ1-2; size: many; CDR3: CASSPDRASGYTF; DNA: TGTGCCAGCAGCCCCGACAGGGCAAGTGGCTACACCTTC
V: TRBV6-1; D: TRBD1; J: TRBJ1-1; size: .; CDR3: CASRPDRVGTEAFF; DNA: TGTGCCAGCAGGCCAGACAGGGTCGGGACTGAAGCTTTCTTT
V: TRBV10-3; D: TRBD1; J: TRBJ1-2; size: many; CDR3: CATKSRQGNYGYTF; DNA: TGTGCCACCAAGAGTCGACAGGGTAACTATGGCTACACCTTC
V: TRBV19; D: .; J: TRBJ2-7; size: many; CDR3: CASSQPPSEEQYF; DNA: TGTGCCAGTAGTCAGCCACCTTCGGAGGAGCAGTACTTC
V: TRBV14; D: .; J: TRBJ2-2; size: .; CDR3: CASSHQSTGELFF; DNA: TGTGCCAGCAGCCATCAGTCCACCGGGGAGCTGTTTTTT
V: TRBV6-2/TRBV6-3; D: TRBD2; J: TRBJ2-7; size: many; CDR3: CASSYSGEGPYEQYF; DNA: TGTGCCAGCAGTTACTCCGGGGAGGGGCCCTACGAGCAGTACTTC
V: TRBV20-1; D: TRBD1; J: TRBJ1-5; size: few; CDR3: CSAGDRGNQPQHF; DNA: TGCAGTGCTGGGGACAGGGGGAATCAGCCCCAGCATTTT
V: TRBV6-2/TRBV6-3; D: TRBD1; J: TRBJ2-2; size: many; CDR3: CASSYLGTDGELFF; DNA: TGTGCCAGCAGTTATCTAGGGACAGACGGGGAGCTGTTTTTT
V: TRBV6-2/TRBV6-3; D: TRBD2; J: TRBJ2-5; size: many; CDR3: CASSYLIGSGGPEGETQYF; DNA: TGTGCCAGCAGTTACTTAATCGGTAGCGGGGGGCCAGAGGGAGAGACCCAGTACTTC
V: TRBV11-2; D: TRBD2; J: TRBJ2-7; size: .; CDR3: CASSLFSLNSGARNEQYF; DNA: TGTGCCAGCAGCTTATTTTCGTTGAACAGCGGGGCTAGGAACGAGCAGTACTTC
V: TRBV12-3/TRBV12-4; D: TRBD2; J: TRBJ2-7; size: .; CDR3: CASRPSGSGGAYEQYF; DNA: TGTGCCAGCAGGCCATCGGGGAGCGGGGGGGCCTACGAGCAGTACTTC
V: TRBV30; D: .; J: TRBJ1-1; size: many; CDR3: CAWGENTEAFF; DNA: TGTGCCTGGGGAGAGAACACTGAAGCTTTCTTT
V: TRBV29-1; D: TRBD2; J: TRBJ2-5; size: many; CDR3: CSVQGLGSQETQYF; DNA: TGCAGCGTTCAAGGACTAGGCTCCCAAGAGACCCAGTACTTC
V: TRBV25-1; D: .; J: TRBJ1-1; size: many; CDR3: CASRRDVANTEAFF; DNA: TGTGCCAGCAGAAGAGACGTTGCCAACACTGAAGCTTTCTTT
V: TRBV15; D: .; J: TRBJ1-1; size: many; CDR3: CATMGLPASEAFF; DNA: TGTGCCACCATGGGACTCCCTGCCAGTGAAGCTTTCTTT
V: TRBV6-1; D: .; J: TRBJ1-6; size: .; CDR3: CASSKDIAYNSPLHF; DNA: TGTGCCAGCAGTAAGGACATTGCCTATAATTCACCCCTCCACTTT
V: TRBV30; D: .; J: TRBJ2-2; size: few; CDR3: CAWSPNTGELFF; DNA: TGTGCCTGGAGTCCCAACACCGGGGAGCTGTTTTTT
V: TRBV6-2/TRBV6-3; D: .; J: TRBJ1-5; size: many; CDR3: CASGRQVPQPQHF; DNA: TGTGCCAGCGGACGACAGGTCCCCCAGCCCCAGCATTTT
V: TRBV20-1; D: .; J: TRBJ2-5; size: many; CDR3: CSAWDTDQETQYF; DNA: TGCAGTGCCTGGGACACAGACCAAGAGACCCAGTACTTC
V: TRBV6-1; D: TRBD2; J: TRBJ2-5; size: .; CDR3: CASSEEAGGPGETQYF; DNA: TGTGCCAGCAGTGAAGAAGCGGGGGGGCCGGGAGAGACCCAGTACTTC
V: TRBV24-1; D: TRBD1; J: TRBJ1-3; size: .; CDR3: CATSDSGQGSGNTIYF; DNA: TGTGCCACCAGTGATTCGGGACAGGGTTCGGGAAACACCATATATTTT
V: TRBV6-2/TRBV6-3; D: .; J: TRBJ1-1; size: few; CDR3: CASSPWRGWDTEAFF; DNA: TGTGCCAGCAGCCCTTGGCGGGGCTGGGACACTGAAGCTTTCTTT
V: TRBV12-3/TRBV12-4; D: TRBD1; J: TRBJ2-4; size: .; CDR3: CASSPPGQGDIQYF; DNA: TGTGCCAGCAGCCCGCCCGGACAGGGAGACATTCAGTACTTC
V: TRBV2; D: TRBD1; J: TRBJ1-2; size: many; CDR3: CASSGGQDYGYTF; DNA: TGTGCCAGCAGTGGGGGACAGGACTATGGCTACACCTTC
V: TRBV6-5; D: TRBD1; J: TRBJ1-5; size: many; CDR3: CASSYDRVDQPQHF; DNA: TGTGCCAGCAGTTACGACAGGGTGGATCAGCCCCAGCATTTT
V: TRBV9; D: .; J: TRBJ1-3; size: many; CDR3: CASTTGGGAQGNTIYF; DNA: TGTGCCAGCACCACCGGGGGGGGGGCGCAAGGAAACACCATATATTTT
V: TRBV12-3/TRBV12-4; D: .; J: TRBJ1-5; size: many; CDR3: CASSPTHSNQPQHF; DNA: TGTGCCAGCAGCCCCACGCACAGTAATCAGCCCCAGCATTTT
V: TRBV12-3/TRBV12-4; D: .; J: TRBJ2-7; size: many; CDR3: CASTLFGTRSGEQYF; DNA: TGTGCCAGCACCCTTTTTGGGACCCGAAGCGGCGAGCAGTACTTC
V: TRBV28; D: .; J: TRBJ1-2; size: many; CDR3: CASSLPEGLGYTF; DNA: TGTGCCAGCAGTTTACCCGAGGGACTCGGCTACACCTTC